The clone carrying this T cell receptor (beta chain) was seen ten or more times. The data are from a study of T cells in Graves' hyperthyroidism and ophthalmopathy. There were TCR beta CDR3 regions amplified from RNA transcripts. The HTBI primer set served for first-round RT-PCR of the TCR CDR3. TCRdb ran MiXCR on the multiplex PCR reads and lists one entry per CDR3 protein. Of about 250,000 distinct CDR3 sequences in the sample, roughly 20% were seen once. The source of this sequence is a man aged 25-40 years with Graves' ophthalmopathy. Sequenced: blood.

The CDR3 region is CASSFGLSYEQYF. The DNA for the CDR3 is TGTGCCAGCAGCTTCGGCCTCTCCTACGAGCAGTACTTC. The chain couples TRBV5-5 to TRBJ2-7, with unresolved D. The ends were cut back, 2 bases at V and 0 bases at J, with 6 bases in the middle. CDR1 is SGHKS and CDR2 is YYEKEE in the germline V gene (reference sequence). This CDR3 has 13 residues. The whole variable domain, filled in from reference TRBV5-5 and TRBJ2-7, reads DAGVTQSPTHLIKTRGQQVTLRCSPISGHKSVSWYQQVLGQGPQFIFQYYEKEERGRGNFPDRFSARQFPNYSSELNVNALLLGDSALYLCASSFGLSYEQYFGPGTRLTVT.